The subject of this entry is one T cell receptor beta chain. Its antigen is as yet unknown. Germline-derived CDR1 and CDR2 are SEHNR and FQNEAQ (reference sequence). The CDR3 is made up of 13 amino acids. Between the trimmed V and J ends, which lost 5 bases and 11 bases, there was a span of 18 bases. Using genomic DNA as the template, TCR beta VDJ and CDR3 profiling was carried out. One entry per CDR3 protein, called by TCRdb with MiXCR from the reads. The sample yields a few hundred thousand distinct CDR3 sequences, 45% to 65% seen once. The data are from a study of CD8+CD57+ T cells in acquired aplastic anemia. All sequencing subjects had displayed CD8+CD57+ cell expansion on flow cytometry. Prior therapy had not been administered to any patient at the time of blood sampling. Study findings and constraints: The number of CD8+ CDR3 sequences shared by patients and controls was around 30.

The TCR was taken from a human donor with aplastic anemia. The chain links TRBV7-9 to TRBJ2-5; maybe TRBD2 (6 bases). The sequencing input was sorted CD4+, CD8+, or CD8+CD57+ T cells (not recorded which) from PBMCs. The CDR3 spells CASSRPGLPEQYF. The CDR3 DNA reads as TGTGCCAGCAGCCGCCCGGGACTTCCGGAGCAGTACTTC.